This is a list of T cell receptor beta chains from one sample in a study of vaccination effects on CD4 cells after COVID-19. Profiled with immunoSEQ multiplex PCR; TCRdb holds only in-frame clones, not every one. The sample lists 30,000 to 45,000 clones; around 68% were seen once. No antigen is known for these receptors. This sample comprised CD4+ T cells from PBMCs cultured with SARS-CoV-2 spike peptides, obtained before COVID-19 vaccination. These TCRs come from a human donor who received a COVID-19 vaccine. Both conserved end residues are part of each CDR3. The D gene is left open where the match is weak. The size of a clone is reported for some rows only, either as once, few or many, or as a class for expanded clones.

TRBJ2-7 | TRBV7-2 | TRBD2 | . | CASSLRSGGGTSFYEQYF | TGTGCCAGCAGCTTACGGTCTGGGGGGGGGACCAGCTTTTACGAGCAGTACTTC
TRBJ1-4 | TRBV5-1 | . | . | CASSFGDGQKLFF | TGCGCCAGCAGCTTCGGGGACGGTCAAAAACTGTTTTTT
TRBJ2-2 | TRBV24-1 | TRBD1 | . | CATSNTGVAGELFF | TGTGCCACCAGCAATACAGGGGTGGCCGGGGAGCTGTTTTTT
TRBJ2-1 | TRBV7-3 | TRBD2 | . | CASSITSGGAAEQFF | TGTGCCAGCAGCATCACTAGCGGGGGGGCAGCTGAGCAGTTCTTC
TRBJ1-5 | TRBV30 | . | . | CAWATGTSNQPQHF | TGTGCCTGGGCTACCGGGACAAGCAATCAGCCCCAGCATTTT
TRBJ1-1 | TRBV7-3 | . | . | CASSLTGGGTEAFF | TGTGCCAGCAGCTTAACGGGGGGGGGCACTGAAGCTTTCTTT
TRBJ2-7 | TRBV28 | . | . | CASSSGTYEQYF | TGTGCCAGCAGCTCTGGGACCTACGAGCAGTACTTC
TRBJ2-3 | TRBV15 | . | . | CATSKEGASDTQYF | TGTGCCACCAGCAAGGAGGGGGCGTCAGATACGCAGTATTTT
TRBJ2-7 | TRBV6-1 | TRBD1 | . | CASSDDRGSSYEQYF | TGTGCCAGCAGTGATGACAGGGGTAGCTCCTACGAGCAGTACTTC
TRBJ2-7 | TRBV7-2 | TRBD2 | once | CASRGLARYEQYF | TGTGCCAGCAGAGGACTAGCGCGATACGAGCAGTACTTC
TRBJ2-1 | TRBV5-8 | . | . | CASSRGSYYNEQFF | TGTGCCAGCAGCCGGGGTAGTTACTACAATGAGCAGTTCTTC
TRBJ1-5 | TRBV18 | . | . | CASSPPGGANQPQHF | TGTGCCAGCTCACCACCGGGGGGTGCCAATCAGCCCCAGCATTTT
TRBJ2-7 | TRBV5-1 | TRBD1 | . | CASSLKGQGVNEQYF | TGCGCCAGCAGCTTGAAGGGACAGGGGGTCAACGAGCAGTACTTC
TRBJ1-3 | TRBV3-1/TRBV3-2 | . | . | CASSQSITGNTIYF | TGTGCCAGCAGCCAATCGATTACTGGAAACACCATATATTTT
TRBJ2-1 | TRBV18 | TRBD2 | . | CASSPPSGRSNEQFF | TGTGCCAGCTCACCCCCTAGCGGGAGATCGAATGAGCAGTTCTTC
TRBJ1-3 | TRBV6-1 | . | many | CASSEHQASSGNTIYF | TGTGCCAGCAGTGAACATCAGGCCTCTTCTGGAAACACCATATATTTT
TRBJ1-5 | TRBV19 | . | . | CASSTARGIDQPQHF | TGTGCCAGTAGTACTGCCAGGGGTATAGATCAGCCCCAGCATTTT
TRBJ1-1 | TRBV11-2 | . | . | CASSLGGDLEAFF | TGTGCCAGCAGCTTGGGGGGGGACCTTGAAGCTTTCTTT
TRBJ2-1 | TRBV15 | . | . | CATSRLASGYNEQFF | TGTGCCACCAGCAGACTAGCGAGCGGGTACAATGAGCAGTTCTTC
TRBJ2-3 | TRBV6-1 | TRBD2 | . | CASSDRLAGTDTQYF | TGTGCCAGCAGTGACCGACTAGCGGGCACAGATACGCAGTATTTT
TRBJ1-4 | TRBV6-6 | TRBD1 | . | CASSHRRQGFSLELFF | TGTGCCAGCAGCCACCGGAGACAGGGTTTTTCCCTAGAGCTGTTTTTT
TRBJ2-3 | TRBV7-2 | TRBD1 | . | CASSWTGGITDTQYF | TGTGCCAGCAGCTGGACAGGGGGCATTACAGATACGCAGTATTTT
TRBJ1-1 | TRBV7-2 | . | . | CASSRQVNTEAFF | TGTGCCAGCAGCCGACAGGTGAACACTGAAGCTTTCTTT
TRBJ2-7 | TRBV6-5 | . | . | CASIRAGTLEQYF | TGTGCCAGCATCAGGGCAGGGACCCTCGAGCAGTACTTC
TRBJ1-1 | TRBV6-1 | . | . | CASSLTVNTEAFF | TGTGCCAGCAGTTTGACAGTGAACACTGAAGCTTTCTTT
TRBJ1-1 | TRBV7-2 | . | . | CASSPGVGLGMNTEAFF | TGTGCCAGCAGCCCGGGAGTGGGTCTAGGAATGAACACTGAAGCTTTCTTT
TRBJ2-1 | TRBV20-1 | TRBD2 | . | CSASSPSGDNEQFF | TGCAGTGCTAGTTCCCCTAGCGGGGACAATGAGCAGTTCTTC
TRBJ2-3 | TRBV18 | . | . | CASSPPTAASTDTQYF | TGTGCCAGCTCACCACCCACGGCAGCTAGCACAGATACGCAGTATTTT
TRBJ1-2 | TRBV7-3 | TRBD1 | few | CASSATGDGYTF | TGTGCCAGCAGCGCCACAGGGGACGGCTACACCTTC
TRBJ2-3 | TRBV30 | . | . | CAWSVRGAPSGTDTQYF | TGTGCCTGGAGTGTGAGAGGAGCCCCGTCGGGCACAGATACGCAGTATTTT
TRBJ1-2 | TRBV28 | . | many | CASSFRDYGYTF | TGTGCCAGCAGTTTCAGGGACTATGGCTACACCTTC
TRBJ2-7 | TRBV7-2 | . | . | CASSPGMGREQYF | TGTGCCAGCAGCCCTGGGATGGGACGGGAGCAGTACTTC
TRBJ2-1 | TRBV11-3 | . | once | CASSLGRDRFSNEQFF | TGTGCCAGCAGCCTTGGTAGAGACAGGTTTTCCAATGAGCAGTTCTTC
TRBJ1-2 | TRBV3-1/TRBV3-2 | TRBD1 | once | CASRDRGAGYTF | TGTGCCAGCAGGGACAGGGGGGCTGGCTACACCTTC
TRBJ1-3 | TRBV28 | TRBD1 | . | CASNQGQGGNTIYF | TGTGCCAGCAATCAAGGACAGGGGGGAAACACCATATATTTT
TRBJ2-1 | TRBV29-1 | TRBD1 | . | CSVGGNRGKDYNEQFF | TGCAGCGTTGGGGGAAACAGGGGAAAAGACTACAATGAGCAGTTCTTC
TRBJ2-1 | TRBV13 | . | . | CASSYYNEQFF | TGTGCCAGCAGCTATTACAATGAGCAGTTCTTC
TRBJ1-2 | TRBV4-2 | . | few | CASSQGTGGASYGYTF | TGTGCCAGCAGCCAAGGGACCGGTGGAGCAAGCTATGGCTACACCTTC